This T cell receptor (beta chain) was found in a study of OX40 agonist ivuxolimab in advanced cancers. Study-level background: Patients received the agonistic anti-OX40 (CD134) antibody ivuxolimab.

Regarding the study as a whole: Some patients who did not respond also had low normalized T-cell clonal expansion.

CDR1 is PRHDT and CDR2 is FYEKMQ in the germline V gene (reference sequence). This CDR3 is built from 17 residues. V lost 4 bases, J lost 4 bases, and 20 bases lay in between. Note on this clone: Antigen specificity is unknown.

Only in-frame clones appear in the TCRdb table, and some are missing; sequencing was by immunoSEQ multiplex PCR. The table shows more than 7,000 clones, with approximately 70% occurring only once. Baseline, cycle 4 day 1, and cycle 7 day 1 were the blood sampling points. The chain couples TRBV13 to TRBJ2-1; D remains unclear. The receptor comes from an adult with an advanced solid tumor such as melanoma, head and neck, liver or kidney cancer. Specimen: CD4+ or CD8+ T cells sorted from blood, collected in a trial of the OX40 agonist ivuxolimab. CDR3 coding DNA: TGTGCCAGCAGCTCCGACCTAGACCAATCCCTGTACAATGAGCAGTTCTTC. Amino acids: CASSSDLDQSLYNEQFF. The whole variable domain, remainder taken from reference TRBV13 and TRBJ2-1, is AAGVIQSPRHLIKEKRETATLKCYPIPRHDTVYWYQQGPGQDPQFLISFYEKMQSDKGSIPDRFSAQQFSDYHSELNMSSLELGDSALYFCASSSDLDQSLYNEQFFGPGTRLTVL.